The 14 T cell receptor beta chains below all came from one sample that was sequenced in a study of T cell responses to AZD1222 COVID-19 vaccine. Profiling relied on immunoSEQ multiplex PCR, and the TCRdb table lists in-frame clones only, not all of them. The table includes about 130,000 clones, 75% to 90% detected once. The starting material was peripheral blood, obtained 28 days after the second AZD1222 dose. The receptors were sampled from an adult who received the AZD1222 COVID-19 vaccine.

The rearrangement uses TRBV7-2 and TRBJ1-4; D gene uncertain. The length of the CDR3 is 16 residues. With 5 bases removed from V and 1 base from J, the gap between germline ends came to 14 bases. Germline CDR1 reads SGHTA; CDR2 reads FQGNSA. Written as DNA, the CDR3 is TGTGCCAGCAGCGCGGGCGGCCGGAGAACTAATGAAAAACTGTTTTTT. Amino acid sequence: CASSAGGRRTNEKLFF.

The gene calls are TRBV4-1 and TRBJ1-4, with 7 bases aligning to TRBD1. The CDR3 is made up of 20 amino acids. With 2 bases clipped from V and 0 bases from J, the junction kept 15 bases outside the gene matches. Germline V lookup: CDR1 MGHRA, CDR2 YSYEKL. CDR3 sequence: CASSQPTGAPLLATNEKLFF. The CDR3 coding sequence is TGCGCCAGCAGCCAACCCACAGGGGCTCCCCTCCTTGCAACTAATGAAAAACTGTTTTTT.

This chain connects TRBV6-1 to TRBJ2-1; no definite D call. Between the trimmed V and J ends, which lost 0 bases and 15 bases, there was a span of 9 bases. CDR3 length: 11 amino acids. The germline CDR1 and CDR2 sequences are MNHNS and SASEGT. In nucleotides, the CDR3 is TGTGCCAGCAGTGAAGCAACGAGAGCGTTCTTC. This gives the protein CASSEATRAFF.

The rearrangement uses TRBV18 and TRBJ1-4; D is uncertain. This CDR3 is built from 12 residues. V lost 0 bases to trimming and J lost 10 bases, with 6 bases between them. From germline, CDR1 is KGHSH and CDR2 LQKENI. This CDR3 reads CASSPPSRKLFF. CDR3 nucleotide sequence: TGTGCCAGCTCACCACCCTCCAGAAAACTGTTTTTT.

V is TRBV6-6 and J is TRBJ1-6; possible D gene TRBD1, 6 bases. V lost 6 bases and J lost 4, with 16 bases in between. This CDR3 spans 16 amino acids. The V gene's germline CDR1 is MNHNY and CDR2 SVGAGI (reference sequence). The CDR3 DNA sequence: TGTGCCAGCAGCCTAACCCCGACAGGTTATAATTCACCCCTCCACTTT. This encodes CASSLTPTGYNSPLHF.

The chain uses TRBV7-3 and TRBJ2-5; TRBD1 matches at 7 bases. The CDR3 runs to 13 residues. The V segment lost 5 bases and the J segment 5 bases; nucleotides outside the gene matches: 5. The germline CDR1 and CDR2 sequences are SGHTA and FQGTGA. The CDR3 is CASSQGTDETQYF. CDR3 sequence (DNA): TGTGCCAGCAGCCAGGGGACAGATGAGACCCAGTACTTC.

The chain joins TRBV12-3 or TRBV12-4 to TRBJ2-5; D is ambiguous. V gave up 5 bases and J gave up 4 bases, with 11 bases separating them. This CDR3 has 13 amino acids. CDR3 nucleotides: TGTGCCAGCAGTCGGATAGTTTTAGAGACCCAGTACTTC. This sequence encodes CASSRIVLETQYF.

The chain has TRBV6-5 and TRBJ1-1; TRBD1 might be the D (5 bases). The germline gives CDR1 MNHEY, CDR2 SVGAGI. V shed 5 bases and J shed 10 bases, with 14 bases lying between them. The CDR3 contains 12 residues. CDR3 sequence (DNA): TGTGCCAGCAGTAGGGGATTACTCCTAGCTTTCTTT. This translates into CASSRGLLLAFF.

CDR3 sequence (DNA): TGCGCCAGCAGACCAAGGGACTTAAGCTTCTACGAGCAGTACTTC. Translation gives CASRPRDLSFYEQYF. The J gene is TRBJ2-7, the V gene TRBV5-1; maybe TRBD2 (6 bases). V lost 5 bases to trimming and J lost 3 bases, with 18 bases between them. The CDR3 spans 15 residues. Germline assignment: CDR1 SGHRS and CDR2 YFSETQ. Filled out from reference TRBV5-1 and TRBJ2-7, the complete variable domain reads KAGVTQTPRYLIKTRGQQVTLSCSPISGHRSVSWYQQTPGQGLQFLFEYFSETQRNKGNFPGRFSGRQFSNSRSEMNVSTLELGDSALYLCASRPRDLSFYEQYFGPGTRLTVT.

The chain joins TRBV19 to TRBJ2-7; tentative D call: TRBD1 (5 bases). V was pared by 5 bases and J by 6 bases, with 17 bases between. There are 14 residues in the CDR3. Germline V lookup: CDR1 LNHDA, CDR2 SQIVND (reference sequence). The CDR3 DNA reads as TGTGCCAGTAGTGGAAATGGTTGGGGCGTCGAGCAGTACTTC. Translated, it gives CASSGNGWGVEQYF.

The chain employs TRBV11-1 and TRBJ2-1; D is tentatively TRBD1 or TRBD2 (5 bases each). V was shortened by 5 bases and J by 9 bases, with 20 bases between the two germline ends. Germline values: CDR1 SGHAT, CDR2 FQDESV (reference sequence). The CDR3 runs 15 residues. Here the CDR3 DNA reads TGTGCCAGCAGCCCCCGGGACGGCCATAGAAGTGAGCAGTTCTTC. Protein sequence: CASSPRDGHRSEQFF.

V usage is TRBV5-1 and J usage is TRBJ2-1; 8 bases fit TRBD2. The CDR3 totals 16 residues. Germline V gene sequence: CDR1 SGHRS, CDR2 YFSETQ. The V and J ends lost 1 base and 7 bases, in that order; junction bases with no gene match: 10. The CDR3 DNA reads as TGCGCCAGCAGCTTGCTGTCGGGGGGGCCCGGGAATGAGCAGTTCTTC. It specifies CASSLLSGGPGNEQFF. The entire variable domain, with the rest obtained from reference TRBV5-1 and TRBJ2-1, is as follows: KAGVTQTPRYLIKTRGQQVTLSCSPISGHRSVSWYQQTPGQGLQFLFEYFSETQRNKGNFPGRFSGRQFSNSRSEMNVSTLELGDSALYLCASSLLSGGPGNEQFFGPGTRLTVL.

This chain connects TRBV5-1 to TRBJ2-3; D perhaps matches TRBD1 (7 bases). The CDR3 length is 13 residues. From germline, CDR1 is SGHRS and CDR2 YFSETQ. The V end lost 8 bases, the J end lost 6 bases, and 16 bases lay between the germline ends. The DNA of the CDR3 is TGCGCCAGTAGTGGCAGGGGGGACGATACGCAGTATTTT. It codes for CASSGRGDDTQYF.

For the CDR3, the DNA is TGTGCCAGCAGCCAAGCGACAGCGAACACCGGGGAGCTGTTTTTT. It is translated as CASSQATANTGELFF. This rearrangement joins TRBV3-1 (or the pseudogene TRBV3-2) to TRBJ2-2; a possible D gene is TRBD1 (5 bases). The ends were cut back, 1 base at V and 0 bases at J, with 6 bases in the middle. The CDR3 is made up of 15 amino acids. In germline, CDR1 is LGHDT, CDR2 YNNKEL (reference sequence).